Listed here are 15 T cell receptor beta chains from one sample, sequenced in a study of CD8+CD57+ T cells in acquired aplastic anemia. Sequencing involved patients with CD8+CD57+ cell expansion previously shown by flow cytometry. CDR3 and TCR beta VDJ profiling relied on genomic DNA as the template. TCRdb reprocessed the reads with MiXCR, giving one entry per CDR3 protein. The sample holds under 500,000 distinct CDR3 sequences; over 25% are singletons and the top ten take 0.82%. Sequenced sample: sorted CD4+, CD8+, or CD8+CD57+ T cells (not recorded which) from PBMCs. The source is a human donor with aplastic anemia.

This clonotype showed up many times. The chain joins TRBV19 to TRBJ1-6; TRBD1 matches at 8 bases. Germline CDR1 is LNHDA and CDR2 is SQIVND (reference sequence). The CDR3 totals 13 residues. The trim removed 10 bases at V and 8 bases at J, leaving 7 bases unmatched. In DNA, the CDR3 is TGTGCCACAAACAACAGGGGGGATTCACCCCTCCACTTT. Protein: CATNNRGDSPLHF.

V is TRBV29-1 and J is TRBJ2-7; 7 nucleotides match TRBD1. The J segment lost 5 bases and the V segment lost 7 bases, leaving 20 bases of the junction unmatched. The germline V gene has CDR1 SQVTM and CDR2 ANQGSEA. CDR3 length: 16 residues. Here the CDR3 DNA reads TGCAGCGCCGGACGGGGTATGGGTACAGGGGAGCACGAGCAGTACTTC. Encoded protein: CSAGRGMGTGEHEQYF.

This clonotype was counted at least ten times. The chain couples TRBV20-1 to TRBJ2-7; 7 bases align to TRBD1. CDR3 length: 12 amino acids. With 5 bases clipped from V and 5 bases from J, the junction kept 6 bases outside the gene matches. Germline CDR1 and CDR2: DFQATT and SNEGSKA (reference sequence). The CDR3, as DNA: TGCAGTGCTGAGATAACAGGGGACGAGCAGTACTTC. Protein product: CSAEITGDEQYF.

This clonotype was detected only a few times. This chain links TRBV2 with TRBJ1-1; D perhaps matches TRBD1 (6 bases). Trimming pared 3 bases from V and 0 bases from J, leaving 11 bases between. The CDR3 covers 15 residues. Per the germline V gene, CDR1 is SNHLY and CDR2 is FYNNEI. CDR3 sequence: CASSDRGPLNTEAFF. The DNA for the CDR3 is TGTGCCAGCAGTGACCGGGGGCCCTTGAACACTGAAGCTTTCTTT.

The chain combines TRBV2 with TRBJ2-1; 9 bases fit TRBD2. The germline V gene has CDR1 SNHLY and CDR2 FYNNEI. The CDR3 runs to 14 residues. V shed 8 bases, J shed 8 bases, and the junction held 10 bases outside the gene matches. CDR3 in amino acids: CASGAVAGDDEQFF. Written as DNA, the CDR3 is TGTGCCAGCGGGGCGGTAGCGGGGGATGATGAGCAGTTCTTC.

This clonotype was detected only once. The rearrangement uses TRBV5-8 and TRBJ1-1; D is uncertain. Germline CDR1 is SGHTS and CDR2 is YDEGEE. The CDR3 is made up of 13 amino acids. The ends were cut back, 6 bases at V and 6 bases at J, with 15 bases in the middle. The CDR3 reads CASTSYWGAEAFF. The CDR3 nucleotides read TGTGCCAGCACCTCATATTGGGGAGCTGAAGCTTTCTTT. Full variable domain (outside the CDR3, taken from reference TRBV5-8 and TRBJ1-1): EAGVTQSPTHLIKTRGQQATLRCSPISGHTSVYWYQQALGLGLQFLLWYDEGEERNRGNFPPRFSGRQFPNYSSELNVNALELEDSALYLCASTSYWGAEAFFGQGTRLTVV.

This clonotype was detected ten times or more. Here the CDR3 reads CASTVIGENIQYF. CDR3 bases: TGTGCCAGCACCGTCATCGGGGAAAACATTCAGTACTTC. J is TRBJ2-4 and V is TRBV7-9; possibly TRBD2 for D (5 bases). Trimming removed 7 bases at V and 5 bases at J, with 12 bases between. The CDR3 has 13 amino acids. The germline gives CDR1 SEHNR, CDR2 FQNEAQ (reference sequence).

To note about this clonotype: A junction end diverges from the germline sequence, so it may reflect a read error. The rearrangement links TRBV7-2 to TRBJ2-7, with TRBD1 identical over 9 bases. In germline, CDR1 is SGHTA, CDR2 FQGNSA. The CDR3 sequence is 14 residues long. CDR3 coding DNA: TGTCCCAGCAGCCAGGGACAGGGCCCCTACGAGCAGTACTTC. Protein sequence: CPSSQGQGPYEQYF. The full variable domain, in which reference TRBV7-2 and TRBJ2-7 provide the parts outside the CDR3, is GAGVSQSPSNKVTEKGKDVELRCDPISGHTALYWYRQSLGQGLEFLIYFQGNSAPDKSGLPSDRFSAERTGGSVSTLTIQRTQQEDSAVYLCPSSQGQGPYEQYFGPGTRLTVT.

Many counts were recorded for this clonotype. The chain carries TRBV4-2 and TRBJ1-2; 8 positions agree with TRBD1. The CDR3 contains 15 residues. Germline CDR1 and CDR2: LGHNA and YNFKEQ. Losses at the gene ends were 0 bases for V and 8 bases for J; bases not matched to a gene: 8. The CDR3 loop is CASSQDKDRAGGYTF. In DNA form, the CDR3 reads TGTGCCAGCAGCCAAGATAAGGACAGGGCGGGAGGCTACACCTTC.

Written as DNA, the CDR3 is TGTGCCATCAGGGACGGGACTAGTCATAGCTCCTACAATGAGCAGTTCTTC. This gives the protein CAIRDGTSHSSYNEQFF. This rearrangement joins TRBV10-3 to TRBJ2-1; 8 nucleotides align to TRBD2. This CDR3 contains 17 residues. The germline V gene encodes CDR1 ENHRY and CDR2 SYGVKD. The V and J ends lost 6 bases and 0 bases, in that order; junction bases with no gene match: 10.

This rearrangement joins TRBV29-1 to TRBJ2-7, with 7 bases identical to TRBD1. Germline V gene lookup returns CDR1 SQVTM and CDR2 ANQGSEA. J was trimmed by 2 bases and V by 7 bases; bases with no gene match: 8. The CDR3 runs 13 residues. CDR3 sequence reads: CSGKSDRTYEQYF. The CDR3 nucleotides read TGCAGCGGTAAGTCGGACAGGACCTACGAGCAGTACTTC.

This clonotype came up many times. The V call is TRBV2, the J call TRBJ2-3, with D unclear. The CDR3 extends over 15 amino acids. CDR1 and CDR2 from the germline V gene are SNHLY and FYNNEI. The V gene lost 5 bases and the J gene lost 0 bases, with 12 bases spanning the gap. Written as DNA, the CDR3 is TGTGCCAGCAGTTCCGAGACCATTAGCACAGATACGCAGTATTTT. Residues: CASSSETISTDTQYF.

This clonotype was picked up many times. The chain links TRBV5-1 to TRBJ2-7; D is possibly TRBD1 (6 bases). CDR1 is SGHRS, CDR2 YFSETQ, per germline. The ends were cut back, 0 bases at V and 6 bases at J, with 10 bases in the middle. CDR3 length: 13 residues. CDR3 coding DNA: TGCGCCAGCAGCTTGGACAGGGCCGGCGAGCAGTACTTC. Residues: CASSLDRAGEQYF.

This rearrangement joins TRBV9 to TRBJ2-1; D is tentatively TRBD1 or TRBD2 (6 bases each). Trimming took off 8 bases at V and 4 bases at J, with 19 bases between the two ends. Germline CDR1 and CDR2: SGDLS and YYNGEE. The CDR3 is made up of 15 amino acids. This CDR3 reads CASGVATGAYNEQFF. DNA for the CDR3: TGTGCCAGTGGCGTAGCTACGGGGGCATACAATGAGCAGTTCTTC. Supplemented by reference TRBV9 and TRBJ2-1, the full variable domain reads DSGVTQTPKHLITATGQRVTLRCSPRSGDLSVYWYQQSLDQGLQFLIQYYNGEERAKGNILERFSAQQFPDLHSELNLSSLELGDSALYFCASGVATGAYNEQFFGPGTRLTVL.

This sequence joins TRBV2 and TRBJ2-7; a weak D match, TRBD1 (6 bases). Deletions cut 4 bases from V and 5 bases from J, with 12 bases between. The CDR3 length is 13 residues. The germline V gene encodes CDR1 SNHLY and CDR2 FYNNEI. The CDR3 DNA sequence: TGTGCCAGCAGTGGGTACAGGGACAACGAGCAGTACTTC. Protein: CASSGYRDNEQYF.